This TCR beta chain was observed in a study of blood T cell repertoires in COVID-19. Trimming took 6 bases from V and 2 from J, leaving 12 bases between them. This CDR3 spans 14 amino acids. Germline CDR1 reads SGHDN; CDR2 reads FVKESK. Repertoires were generated with immunoSEQ multiplex PCR, while TCRdb's copy carries only in-frame clones and drops some. The sample comprises about 81,000 clones, 84% of which are singletons, and approximately 14% rests with the top ten. Specimen: peripheral blood. The chain carries TRBV14 and TRBJ2-3; tentative D call: TRBD1 (5 bases). This receptor was taken from a human donor in a cohort sampled during active COVID-19. The CDR3 coding sequence is TGTGCCAGCAGAGCCGACAGAGTCACAGATACGCAGTATTTT. Translation gives CASRADRVTDTQYF.